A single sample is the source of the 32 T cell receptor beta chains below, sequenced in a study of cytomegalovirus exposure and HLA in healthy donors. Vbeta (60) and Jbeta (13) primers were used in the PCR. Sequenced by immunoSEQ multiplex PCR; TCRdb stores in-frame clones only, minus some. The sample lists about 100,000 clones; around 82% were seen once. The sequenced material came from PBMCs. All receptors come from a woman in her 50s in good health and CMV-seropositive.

CDR3: CASSFGPEGQPQHF. The CDR3 coding sequence is TGTGCCAGTAGTTTCGGACCCGAGGGTCAGCCCCAGCATTTT. This rearrangement joins TRBV19 to TRBJ1-5; no clear D gene. Germline V gene lookup returns CDR1 LNHDA and CDR2 SQIVND (reference sequence). The CDR3 consists of 14 residues. The V end was cut by 5 bases, the J end by 6 bases, with 14 bases between.

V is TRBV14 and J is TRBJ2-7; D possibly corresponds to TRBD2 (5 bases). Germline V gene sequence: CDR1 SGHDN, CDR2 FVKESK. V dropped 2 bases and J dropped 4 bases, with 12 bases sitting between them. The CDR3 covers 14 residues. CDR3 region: CASSQSPSGYEQYF. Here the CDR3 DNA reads TGTGCCAGCAGCCAAAGTCCTTCGGGATACGAGCAGTACTTC.

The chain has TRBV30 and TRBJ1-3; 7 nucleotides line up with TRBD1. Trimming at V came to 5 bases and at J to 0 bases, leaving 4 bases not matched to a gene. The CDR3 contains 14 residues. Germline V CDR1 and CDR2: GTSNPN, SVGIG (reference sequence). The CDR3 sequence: CAWDRESSGNTIYF. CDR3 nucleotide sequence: TGTGCCTGGGACAGGGAGAGCTCTGGAAACACCATATATTTT.

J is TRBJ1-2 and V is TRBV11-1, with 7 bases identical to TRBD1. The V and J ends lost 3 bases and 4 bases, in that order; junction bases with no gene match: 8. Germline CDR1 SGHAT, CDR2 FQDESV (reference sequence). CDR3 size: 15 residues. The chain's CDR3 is CASSFPGQRLYGYTF. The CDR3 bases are TGTGCCAGCAGCTTTCCGGGACAGAGACTCTATGGCTACACCTTC.

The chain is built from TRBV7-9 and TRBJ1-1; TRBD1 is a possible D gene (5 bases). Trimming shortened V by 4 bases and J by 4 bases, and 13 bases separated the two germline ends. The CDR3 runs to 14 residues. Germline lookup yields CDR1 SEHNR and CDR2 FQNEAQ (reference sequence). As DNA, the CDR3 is TGTGCCAGCAGCTCCACCCTCGACAGCACTGAAGCTTTCTTT. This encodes CASSSTLDSTEAFF.

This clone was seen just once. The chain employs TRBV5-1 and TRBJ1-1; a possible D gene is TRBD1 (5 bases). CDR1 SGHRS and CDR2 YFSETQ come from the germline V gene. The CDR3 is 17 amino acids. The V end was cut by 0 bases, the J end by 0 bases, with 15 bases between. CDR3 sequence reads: CASSLVGTGEMNTEAFF. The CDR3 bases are TGCGCCAGCAGCTTGGTGGGAACAGGAGAAATGAACACTGAAGCTTTCTTT.

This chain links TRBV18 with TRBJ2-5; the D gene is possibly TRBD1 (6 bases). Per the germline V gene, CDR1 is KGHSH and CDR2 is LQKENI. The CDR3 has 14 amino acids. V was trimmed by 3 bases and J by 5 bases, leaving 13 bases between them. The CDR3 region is CASSPGQLFETQYF. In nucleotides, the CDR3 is TGTGCCAGCTCACCCGGACAGTTGTTCGAGACCCAGTACTTC.

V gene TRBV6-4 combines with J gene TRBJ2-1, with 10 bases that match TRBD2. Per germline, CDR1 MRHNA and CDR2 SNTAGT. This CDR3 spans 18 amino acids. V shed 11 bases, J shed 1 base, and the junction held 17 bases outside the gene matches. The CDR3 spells CAGQTLAGAAISYNEQFF. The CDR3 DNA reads TGTGCCGGACAAACCCTAGCGGGAGCCGCTATTTCCTACAATGAGCAGTTCTTC.

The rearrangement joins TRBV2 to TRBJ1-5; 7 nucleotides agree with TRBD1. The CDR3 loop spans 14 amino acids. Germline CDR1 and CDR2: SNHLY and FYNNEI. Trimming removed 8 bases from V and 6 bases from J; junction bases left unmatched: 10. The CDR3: CASLGTDISQPQHF. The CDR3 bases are TGTGCCAGCTTAGGGACAGACATATCTCAGCCCCAGCATTTT.

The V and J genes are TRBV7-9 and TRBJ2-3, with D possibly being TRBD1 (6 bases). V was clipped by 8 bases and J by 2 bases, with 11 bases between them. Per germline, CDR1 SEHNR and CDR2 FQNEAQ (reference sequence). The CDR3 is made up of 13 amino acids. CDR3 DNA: TGTGCCAGCCGGGACACGGACACAGATACGCAGTATTTT. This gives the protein CASRDTDTDTQYF.

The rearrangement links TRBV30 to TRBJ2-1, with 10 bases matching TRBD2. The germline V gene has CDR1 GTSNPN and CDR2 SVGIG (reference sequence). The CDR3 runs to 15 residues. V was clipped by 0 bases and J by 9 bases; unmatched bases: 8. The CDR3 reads CAWSVVLAGAVEQFF. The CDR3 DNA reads TGTGCCTGGAGTGTTGTCCTAGCGGGAGCCGTTGAGCAGTTCTTC.

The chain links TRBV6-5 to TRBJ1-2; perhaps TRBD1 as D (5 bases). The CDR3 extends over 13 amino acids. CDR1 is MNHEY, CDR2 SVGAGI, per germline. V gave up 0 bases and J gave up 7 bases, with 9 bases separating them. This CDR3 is CASSYSPRVGYTF. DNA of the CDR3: TGTGCCAGCAGTTACTCTCCCAGGGTTGGCTACACCTTC.

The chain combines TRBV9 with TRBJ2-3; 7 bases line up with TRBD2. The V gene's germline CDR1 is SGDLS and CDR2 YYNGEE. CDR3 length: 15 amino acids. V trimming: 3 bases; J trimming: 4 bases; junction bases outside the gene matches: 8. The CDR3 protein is CASSAPGRPADTQYF. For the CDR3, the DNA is TGTGCCAGCAGCGCCCCCGGGAGGCCGGCAGATACGCAGTATTTT.

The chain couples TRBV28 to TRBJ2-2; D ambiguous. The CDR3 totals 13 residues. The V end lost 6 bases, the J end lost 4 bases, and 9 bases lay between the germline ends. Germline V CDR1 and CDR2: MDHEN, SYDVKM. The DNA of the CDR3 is TGTGCCAGCAGACCCCTTAGCACCGGGGAGCTGTTTTTT. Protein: CASRPLSTGELFF.

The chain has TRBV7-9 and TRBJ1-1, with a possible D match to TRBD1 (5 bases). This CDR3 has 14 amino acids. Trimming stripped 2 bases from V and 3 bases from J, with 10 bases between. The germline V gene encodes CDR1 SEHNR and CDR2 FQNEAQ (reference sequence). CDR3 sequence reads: CASSLYQGDTEAFF. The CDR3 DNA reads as TGTGCCAGCAGCTTATATCAAGGGGACACTGAAGCTTTCTTT.

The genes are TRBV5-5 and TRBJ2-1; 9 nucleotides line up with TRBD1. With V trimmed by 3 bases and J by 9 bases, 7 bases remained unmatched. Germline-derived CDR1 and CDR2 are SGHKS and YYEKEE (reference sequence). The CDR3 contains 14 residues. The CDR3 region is CASSSGTGWFEQFF. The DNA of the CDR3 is TGTGCCAGCAGCTCCGGGACAGGGTGGTTTGAGCAGTTCTTC.

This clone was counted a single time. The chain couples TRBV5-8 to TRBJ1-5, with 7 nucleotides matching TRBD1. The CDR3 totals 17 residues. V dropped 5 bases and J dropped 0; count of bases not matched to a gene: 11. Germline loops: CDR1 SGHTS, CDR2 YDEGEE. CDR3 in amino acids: CASRKLGTVDSNQPQHF. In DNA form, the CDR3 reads TGTGCCAGCAGGAAATTGGGGACAGTCGATAGCAATCAGCCCCAGCATTTT.

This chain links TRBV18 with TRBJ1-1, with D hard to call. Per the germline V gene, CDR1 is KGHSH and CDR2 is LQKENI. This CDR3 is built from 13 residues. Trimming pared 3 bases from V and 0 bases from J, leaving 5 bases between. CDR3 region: CASSPAVNTEAFF. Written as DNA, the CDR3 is TGTGCCAGCTCACCGGCGGTGAACACTGAAGCTTTCTTT. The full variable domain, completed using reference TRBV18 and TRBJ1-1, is NAGVMQNPRHLVRRRGQEARLRCSPMKGHSHVYWYRQLPEEGLKFMVYLQKENIIDESGMPKERFSAEFPKEGPSILRIQQVVRGDSAAYFCASSPAVNTEAFFGQGTRLTVV.

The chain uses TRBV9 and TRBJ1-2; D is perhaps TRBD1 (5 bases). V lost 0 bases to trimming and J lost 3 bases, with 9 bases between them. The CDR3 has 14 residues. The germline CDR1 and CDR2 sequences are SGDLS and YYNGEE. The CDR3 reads CASSVDQGHYGYTF. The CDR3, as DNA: TGTGCCAGCAGCGTAGATCAGGGCCACTATGGCTACACCTTC.

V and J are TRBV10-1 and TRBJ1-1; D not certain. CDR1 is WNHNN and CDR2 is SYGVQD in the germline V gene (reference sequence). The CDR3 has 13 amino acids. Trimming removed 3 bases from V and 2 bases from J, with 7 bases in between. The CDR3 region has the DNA TGCGCCAGCAGTGATAGCTATAACACTGAAGCTTTCTTT. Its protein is CASSDSYNTEAFF.

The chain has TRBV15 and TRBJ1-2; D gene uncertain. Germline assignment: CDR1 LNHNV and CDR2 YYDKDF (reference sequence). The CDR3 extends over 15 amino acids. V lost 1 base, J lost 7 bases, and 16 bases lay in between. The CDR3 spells CATSRGVATTTGYTF. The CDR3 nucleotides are TGTGCCACCAGCAGAGGAGTCGCGACGACTACTGGCTACACCTTC. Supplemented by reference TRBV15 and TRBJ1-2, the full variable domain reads DAMVIQNPRYQVTQFGKPVTLSCSQTLNHNVMYWYQQKSSQAPKLLFHYYDKDFNNEADTPDNFQSRRPNTSFCFLDIRSPGLGDTAMYLCATSRGVATTTGYTFGSGTRLTVV.

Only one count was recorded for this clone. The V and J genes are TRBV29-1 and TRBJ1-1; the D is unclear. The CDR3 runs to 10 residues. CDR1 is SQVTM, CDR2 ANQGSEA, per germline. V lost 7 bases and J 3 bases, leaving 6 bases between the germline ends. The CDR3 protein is CSARDTEAFF. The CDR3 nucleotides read TGCAGCGCTAGAGACACTGAAGCTTTCTTT.

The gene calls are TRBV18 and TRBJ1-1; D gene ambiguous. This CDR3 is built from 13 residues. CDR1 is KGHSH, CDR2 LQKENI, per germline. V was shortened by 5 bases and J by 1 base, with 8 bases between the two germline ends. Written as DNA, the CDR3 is TGTGCCAGCTCAACGGAGCAGAACACTGAAGCTTTCTTT. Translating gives CASSTEQNTEAFF.

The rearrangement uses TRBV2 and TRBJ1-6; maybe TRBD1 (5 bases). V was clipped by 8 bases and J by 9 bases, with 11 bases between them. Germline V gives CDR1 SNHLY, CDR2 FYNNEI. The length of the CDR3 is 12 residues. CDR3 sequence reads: CASQGGFSPLHF. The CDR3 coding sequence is TGTGCCAGCCAGGGAGGGTTTTCACCCCTCCACTTT.

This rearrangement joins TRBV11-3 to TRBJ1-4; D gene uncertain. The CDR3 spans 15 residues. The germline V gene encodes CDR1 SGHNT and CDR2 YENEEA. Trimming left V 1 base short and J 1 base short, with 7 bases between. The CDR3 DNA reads TGTGCCAGCAGCTTAGGACGGGGAACTAATGAAAAACTGTTTTTT. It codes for CASSLGRGTNEKLFF. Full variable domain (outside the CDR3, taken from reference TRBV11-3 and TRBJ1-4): EAGVVQSPRYKIIEKKQPVAFWCNPISGHNTLYWYLQNLGQGPELLIRYENEEAVDDSQLPKDRFSAERLKGVDSTLKIQPAELGDSAVYLCASSLGRGTNEKLFFGSGTQLSVL.

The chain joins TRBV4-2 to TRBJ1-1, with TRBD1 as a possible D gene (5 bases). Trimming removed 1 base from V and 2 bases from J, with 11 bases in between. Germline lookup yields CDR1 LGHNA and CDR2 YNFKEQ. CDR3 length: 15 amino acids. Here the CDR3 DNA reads TGTGCCAGCAGCCAAGCTGAGACAGTAAACACTGAAGCTTTCTTT. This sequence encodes CASSQAETVNTEAFF.

The CDR3 protein is CASGGQNSYLGNTIYF. The CDR3 DNA follows: TGTGCCAGCGGGGGCCAGAACAGCTACCTGGGAAACACCATATATTTT. The chain uses TRBV21-1 and TRBJ1-3; the D call of TRBD1 is as the table states it, not checked on the DNA. TRBV21-1 is a listed pseudogene. The CDR3 consists of 16 residues.

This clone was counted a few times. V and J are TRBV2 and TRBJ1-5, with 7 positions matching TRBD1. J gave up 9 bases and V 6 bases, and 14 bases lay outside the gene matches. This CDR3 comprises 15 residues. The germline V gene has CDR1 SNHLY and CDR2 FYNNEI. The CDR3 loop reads CASSADRSSARPQHF. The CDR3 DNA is TGTGCCAGCAGCGCGGACAGGTCCTCAGCCCGGCCCCAGCATTTT.

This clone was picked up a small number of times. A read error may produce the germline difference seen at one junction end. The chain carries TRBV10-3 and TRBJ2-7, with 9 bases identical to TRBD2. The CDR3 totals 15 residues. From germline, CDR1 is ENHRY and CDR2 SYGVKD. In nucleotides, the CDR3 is TGTGCCAGCAGTGAAATAGCGGCGGGGGGGTACGAGCAGTACTTC. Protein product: CASSEIAAGGYEQYF.

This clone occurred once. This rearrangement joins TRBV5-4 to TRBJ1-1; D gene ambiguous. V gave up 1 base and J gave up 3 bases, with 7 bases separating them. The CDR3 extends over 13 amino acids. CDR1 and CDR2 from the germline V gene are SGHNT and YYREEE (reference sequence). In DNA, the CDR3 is TGTGCCAGCAGCTTGTGGGCCTACACTGAAGCTTTCTTT. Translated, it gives CASSLWAYTEAFF. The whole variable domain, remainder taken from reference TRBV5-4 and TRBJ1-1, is ETGVTQSPTHLIKTRGQQVTLRCSSQSGHNTVSWYQQALGQGPQFIFQYYREEENGRGNFPPRFSGLQFPNYSSELNVNALELDDSALYLCASSLWAYTEAFFGQGTRLTVV.

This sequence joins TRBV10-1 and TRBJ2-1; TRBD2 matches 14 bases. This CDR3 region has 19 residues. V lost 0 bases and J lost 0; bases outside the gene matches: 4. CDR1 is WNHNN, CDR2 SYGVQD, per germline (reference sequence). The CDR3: CASSESAGTSGSSYNEQFF. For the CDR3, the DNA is TGCGCCAGCAGTGAGTCGGCGGGGACTAGCGGGAGCTCCTACAATGAGCAGTTCTTC.

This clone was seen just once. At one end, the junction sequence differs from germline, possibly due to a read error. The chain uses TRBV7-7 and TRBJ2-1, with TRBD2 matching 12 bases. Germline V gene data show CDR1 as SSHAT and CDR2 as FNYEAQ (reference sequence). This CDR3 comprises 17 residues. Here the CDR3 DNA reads TGTGCTAGCAGCTCCACTCAGACTAGCGGGAGCGGGGGTGAGCAGTTCTTC. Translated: CASSSTQTSGSGGEQFF.